The entry below describes one T cell receptor (beta chain). Germline CDR1 reads MNHEY; CDR2 reads SVGEGT. The CDR3 is 18 residues long. V dropped 3 bases and J dropped 1; count of bases not matched to a gene: 12. Generated by immunoSEQ multiplex PCR, the TCRdb table keeps only in-frame clones and is missing some. Of around 200,000 clones in the sample, around 82% were seen once. The entry originates in a study of blood T cell repertoires in COVID-19. The wider study: Italy, Spain and the United States were the sources of the convalescent and acute COVID-19 samples.

The J gene is TRBJ2-3, the V gene TRBV6-2 or TRBV6-3; 8 bases line up with TRBD1. Material for sequencing was peripheral blood. The sequence came from a man aged 50 to 60 with active or convalescent COVID-19. The CDR3 spells CASSYRSQGARGTDTQYF. The CDR3 DNA reads TGTGCCAGCAGTTATCGTTCCCAGGGGGCGAGAGGCACAGATACGCAGTATTTT.